Each of the 18 T cell receptor beta chains below was sequenced from the same sample in a study of neoadjuvant anti-PD-1 for oral cavity cancer. The data were produced by immunoSEQ multiplex PCR, yet TCRdb's version contains in-frame clones alone and is incomplete. Here the sample spans roughly 14,000 clones, about 64% being singletons. Material: PBMCs, obtained before nivolumab (anti-PD-1) treatment. All receptors come from a person aged 35-79 years with oral cavity squamous cell carcinoma.

Only a few counts were recorded for this clone. This chain links TRBV19 with TRBJ1-1, with D possibly being TRBD1 (6 bases). CDR3 length: 12 amino acids. V was trimmed by 8 bases and J by 3 bases, leaving 10 bases between them. Germline loops: CDR1 LNHDA, CDR2 SQIVND (reference sequence). The DNA for the CDR3 is TGTGCCAGTTCCTCAGGGGACACTGAAGCTTTCTTT. The encoded protein is CASSSGDTEAFF.

The CDR3 bases are TGTGCCAGCAGTATTAGCGGGAATGAGCAGTTCTTC. It translates to CASSISGNEQFF. The chain has TRBV7-9 and TRBJ2-1, with 7 bases that match TRBD2. The CDR3 is 12 amino acids. Germline V gene sequence: CDR1 SEHNR, CDR2 FQNEAQ (reference sequence). Trimming cost V 6 bases and J 7 bases; bases outside gene matches: 3. Combining the CDR3 with reference TRBV7-9 and TRBJ2-1 gives the whole variable domain DTGVSQNPRHKITKRGQNVTFRCDPISEHNRLYWYRQTLGQGPEFLTYFQNEAQLEKSRLLSDRFSAERPKGSFSTLEIQRTEQGDSAMYLCASSISGNEQFFGPGTRLTVL.

The chain joins TRBV2 to TRBJ1-5; D is unclear. Per the germline V gene, CDR1 is SNHLY and CDR2 is FYNNEI. V was pared by 6 bases and J by 4 bases, with 4 bases between. This CDR3 contains 11 residues. The CDR3 here is CASRGNQPQHF. CDR3 sequence (DNA): TGTGCCAGCAGGGGGAATCAGCCCCAGCATTTT.

The gene calls are TRBV15 and TRBJ2-5; perhaps TRBD2 as D (5 bases). Trimming stripped 0 bases from V and 5 bases from J, with 7 bases between. Germline-derived CDR1 and CDR2 are LNHNV and YYDKDF (reference sequence). The CDR3 runs 13 residues. CDR3 in DNA: TGTGCCACCAGCAGAGATCCGGGGGAGACCCAGTACTTC. This gives the protein CATSRDPGETQYF.

The rearrangement uses TRBV27 and TRBJ2-7, with 11 bases aligning to TRBD1. The trim removed 2 bases at V and 3 bases at J, leaving 12 bases unmatched. Per the germline V gene, CDR1 is MNHEY and CDR2 is SMNVEV (reference sequence). The CDR3 spans 18 residues. Here the CDR3 reads CASSLKVRTGGAGYEQYF. CDR3 nucleotide sequence: TGTGCCAGCAGTTTAAAGGTTAGGACAGGGGGCGCCGGCTACGAGCAGTACTTC.

The chain joins TRBV7-8 to TRBJ1-5; unclear D gene. Trimming removed 1 base at V and 1 base at J, with 8 bases between. This CDR3 comprises 15 residues. CDR1 SGHVS and CDR2 FQNEAQ come from the germline V gene. CDR3 nucleotides: TGTGCCAGCAGCTTAGGGCCGGACAGCAATCAGCCCCAGCATTTT. This encodes CASSLGPDSNQPQHF. Drawing the rest from reference TRBV7-8 and TRBJ1-5, the complete variable domain is GAGVSQSPRYKVAKRGQDVALRCDPISGHVSLFWYQQALGQGPEFLTYFQNEAQLDKSGLPSDRFFAERPEGSVSTLKIQRTQQEDSAVYLCASSLGPDSNQPQHFGDGTRLSIL.

The chain links TRBV21-1 to TRBJ1-4; the tabulated D call, TRBD1, remains unverified against the DNA. TRBV21-1 is a known pseudogene. CDR3 length equals 16 residues. The CDR3 reads CASNKGAGGFGEKLFF. CDR3 DNA sequence: TGTGCCAGCAACAAAGGGGCAGGGGGGTTTGGGGAAAAACTGTTTTTT.

The V call is TRBV27, the J call TRBJ2-7; TRBD1 aligns across 7 bases. The V and J ends lost 5 bases and 2 bases, in that order; junction bases with no gene match: 6. Germline CDR1 MNHEY, CDR2 SMNVEV (reference sequence). The length of the CDR3 is 14 residues. CDR3 region: CASSPQTGPYEQYF. For the CDR3, the DNA is TGTGCCAGCAGTCCCCAGACAGGGCCCTACGAGCAGTACTTC.

J is TRBJ2-5 and V is TRBV7-2; 10 bases line up with TRBD2. The J segment lost 1 base and the V segment lost 3 bases, leaving 5 bases of the junction unmatched. CDR1 and CDR2 from the germline V gene are SGHTA and FQGNSA. This CDR3 comprises 16 residues. CDR3: CASSFRAGGLQETQYF. The CDR3 coding sequence is TGTGCCAGCAGCTTTAGAGCGGGAGGGCTCCAAGAGACCCAGTACTTC.

The chain links TRBV9 to TRBJ1-3; D possibly corresponds to TRBD1 (6 bases). Trimming stripped 0 bases from V and 9 bases from J, with 7 bases between. The CDR3 covers 12 residues. In germline, CDR1 is SGDLS, CDR2 YYNGEE. The CDR3: CASSVAQGTIYF. As DNA, the CDR3 is TGTGCCAGCAGCGTAGCACAGGGCACCATATATTTT. The full variable domain, rest sourced from reference TRBV9 and TRBJ1-3, is DSGVTQTPKHLITATGQRVTLRCSPRSGDLSVYWYQQSLDQGLQFLIQYYNGEERAKGNILERFSAQQFPDLHSELNLSSLELGDSALYFCASSVAQGTIYFGEGSWLTVV.

V gene TRBV20-1 combines with J gene TRBJ1-3; a possible D gene is TRBD1 (5 bases). Germline V gives CDR1 DFQATT, CDR2 SNEGSKA (reference sequence). V was shortened by 6 bases and J by 8 bases, with 11 bases between the two germline ends. This CDR3 has 11 amino acids. The CDR3 sequence is CSAHGADTIYF. The DNA for the CDR3 is TGCAGTGCCCACGGGGCGGACACCATATATTTT.

The chain joins TRBV2 to TRBJ1-2; a possible D gene is TRBD1 (6 bases). The CDR3 has 14 residues. Trimming left V 1 base short and J 8 bases short, with 14 bases between. From germline, CDR1 is SNHLY and CDR2 FYNNEI. The CDR3 is CASSEGRGTGGYTF. The CDR3 DNA is TGTGCCAGCAGTGAAGGGAGGGGGACTGGAGGCTACACCTTC.

This clone came up once. CDR3 loop: CASSLKTGGTDTQYF. The CDR3 DNA is TGCGCCAGCAGCTTAAAGACAGGGGGCACAGATACGCAGTATTTT. This chain uses TRBV5-1 with TRBJ2-3, with 8 bases lining up with TRBD1. This CDR3 has 15 residues. V lost 2 bases and J lost 1; bases outside the gene matches: 3. Looked up from germline, CDR1 is SGHRS and CDR2 is YFSETQ.

The chain joins TRBV7-6 to TRBJ2-1; D possibly corresponds to TRBD2 (5 bases). Germline values: CDR1 SGHVS, CDR2 FNYEAQ. This CDR3 region has 12 residues. Trimming cost V 1 base and J 9 bases, with 7 bases left between them. The CDR3 reads CASSLGRGEQFF. The CDR3 DNA sequence: TGTGCCAGCAGCTTAGGACGGGGTGAGCAGTTCTTC.

The chain's CDR3 is CASSQGREGPSTDTQYF. DNA for the CDR3: TGTGCCAGCAGCCAAGGGCGGGAGGGCCCCAGCACAGATACGCAGTATTTT. The V and J genes are TRBV14 and TRBJ2-3; 9 bases agree with TRBD2. Germline lookup yields CDR1 SGHDN and CDR2 FVKESK. The CDR3 runs to 17 residues. The trim removed 1 base at V and 0 bases at J, leaving 5 bases unmatched.

V and J are TRBV27 and TRBJ2-5; the D is unclear. CDR1 is MNHEY, CDR2 SMNVEV, per germline (reference sequence). Trimming cost V 6 bases and J 3 bases, with 11 bases left between them. CDR3 length: 13 amino acids. The CDR3 is CASSPNTEETQYF. DNA for the CDR3: TGTGCCAGCAGCCCAAATACAGAAGAGACCCAGTACTTC.

The V and J genes are TRBV5-4 and TRBJ1-5, with TRBD1 as a possible D gene (6 bases). Germline V gives CDR1 SGHNT, CDR2 YYREEE (reference sequence). CDR3 length equals 14 residues. The V end was cut by 4 bases, the J end by 7 bases, with 15 bases between. The CDR3 DNA reads as TGTGCCAGCAGCCGCTGGGGGCAGAACCAGCCCCAGCATTTT. It yields the protein CASSRWGQNQPQHF.

The V call is TRBV27, the J call TRBJ2-7; 11 positions agree with TRBD1. V was pared by 3 bases and J by 7 bases, with 11 bases of the junction left unmatched. The CDR3 has 16 amino acids. Per the germline V gene, CDR1 is MNHEY and CDR2 is SMNVEV (reference sequence). The CDR3 DNA sequence: TGTGCCAGCAGTTTCCTTCGGACAGGGGGCGGAACTGAGCAGTACTTC. This sequence encodes CASSFLRTGGGTEQYF.